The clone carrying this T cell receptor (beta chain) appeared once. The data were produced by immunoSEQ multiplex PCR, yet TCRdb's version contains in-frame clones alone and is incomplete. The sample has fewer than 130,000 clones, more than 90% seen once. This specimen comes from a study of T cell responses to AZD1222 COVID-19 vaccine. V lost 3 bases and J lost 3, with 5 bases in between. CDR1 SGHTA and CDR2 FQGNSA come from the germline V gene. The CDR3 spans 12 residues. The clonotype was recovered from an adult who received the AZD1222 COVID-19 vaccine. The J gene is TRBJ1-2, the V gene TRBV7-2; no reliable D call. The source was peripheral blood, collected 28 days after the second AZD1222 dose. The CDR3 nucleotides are TGTGCCAGCAGCTTCTCATACTATGGCTACACCTTC. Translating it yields CASSFSYYGYTF.